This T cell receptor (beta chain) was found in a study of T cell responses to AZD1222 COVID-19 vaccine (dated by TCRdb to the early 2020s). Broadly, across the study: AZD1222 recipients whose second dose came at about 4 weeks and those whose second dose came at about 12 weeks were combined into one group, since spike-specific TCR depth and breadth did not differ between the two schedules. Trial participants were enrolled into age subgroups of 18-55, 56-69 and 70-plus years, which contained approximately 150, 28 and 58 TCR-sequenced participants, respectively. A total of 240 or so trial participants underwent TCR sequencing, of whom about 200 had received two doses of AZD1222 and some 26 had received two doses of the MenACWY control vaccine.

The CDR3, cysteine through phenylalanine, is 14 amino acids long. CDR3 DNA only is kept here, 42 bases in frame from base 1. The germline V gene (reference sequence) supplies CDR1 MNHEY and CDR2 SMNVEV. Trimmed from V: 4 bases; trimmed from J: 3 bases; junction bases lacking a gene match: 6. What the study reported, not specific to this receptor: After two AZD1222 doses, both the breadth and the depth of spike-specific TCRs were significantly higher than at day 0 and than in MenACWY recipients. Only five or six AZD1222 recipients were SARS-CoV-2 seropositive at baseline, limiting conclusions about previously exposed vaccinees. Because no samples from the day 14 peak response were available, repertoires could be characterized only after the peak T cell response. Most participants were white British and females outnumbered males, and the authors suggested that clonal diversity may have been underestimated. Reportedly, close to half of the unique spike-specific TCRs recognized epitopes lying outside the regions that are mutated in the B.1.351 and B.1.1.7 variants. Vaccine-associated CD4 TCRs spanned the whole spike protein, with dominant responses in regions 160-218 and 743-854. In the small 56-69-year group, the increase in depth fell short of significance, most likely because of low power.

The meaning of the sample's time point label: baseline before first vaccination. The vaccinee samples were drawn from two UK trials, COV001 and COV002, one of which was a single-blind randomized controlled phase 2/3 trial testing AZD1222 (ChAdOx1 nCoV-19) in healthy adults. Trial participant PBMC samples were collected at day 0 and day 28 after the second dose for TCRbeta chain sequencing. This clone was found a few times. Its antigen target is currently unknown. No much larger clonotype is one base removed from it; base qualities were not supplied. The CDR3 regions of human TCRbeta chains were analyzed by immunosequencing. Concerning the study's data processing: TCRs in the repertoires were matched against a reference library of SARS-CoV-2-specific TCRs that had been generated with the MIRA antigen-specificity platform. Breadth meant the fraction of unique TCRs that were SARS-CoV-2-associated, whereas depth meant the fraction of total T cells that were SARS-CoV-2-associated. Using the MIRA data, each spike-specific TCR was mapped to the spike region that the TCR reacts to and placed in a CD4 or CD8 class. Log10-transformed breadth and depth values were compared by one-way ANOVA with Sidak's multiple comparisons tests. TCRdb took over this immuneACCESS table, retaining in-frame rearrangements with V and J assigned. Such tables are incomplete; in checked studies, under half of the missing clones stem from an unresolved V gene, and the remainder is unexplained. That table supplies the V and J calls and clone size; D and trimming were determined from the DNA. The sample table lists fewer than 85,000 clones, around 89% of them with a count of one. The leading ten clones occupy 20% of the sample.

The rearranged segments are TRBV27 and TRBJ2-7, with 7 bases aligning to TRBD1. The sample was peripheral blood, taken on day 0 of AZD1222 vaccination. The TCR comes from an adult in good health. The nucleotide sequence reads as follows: TGTGCCAGCAGTTCAGGACAGGCCTACTACGAGCAGTACTTC. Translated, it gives CASSSGQAYYEQYF.